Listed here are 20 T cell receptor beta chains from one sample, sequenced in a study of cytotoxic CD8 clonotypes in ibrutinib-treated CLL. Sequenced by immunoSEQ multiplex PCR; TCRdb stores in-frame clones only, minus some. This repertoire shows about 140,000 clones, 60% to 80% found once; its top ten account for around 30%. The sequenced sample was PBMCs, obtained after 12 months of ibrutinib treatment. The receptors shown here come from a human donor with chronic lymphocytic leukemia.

The CDR3: CASSFYPTGENYGYTF. CDR3 sequence (DNA): TGTGCCAGCAGCTTTTACCCTACCGGAGAAAACTATGGCTACACCTTC. The chain uses TRBV7-2 and TRBJ1-2; D is unclear. The CDR3 runs to 16 residues. The V end lost 3 bases, the J end lost 2 bases, and 16 bases lay between the germline ends. Germline CDR1 SGHTA, CDR2 FQGNSA.

In DNA form, the CDR3 reads TGTGCCAGCAGCTTAGGGGCAGATACGCAGTATTTT. Its translation is CASSLGADTQYF. This rearrangement joins TRBV7-9 to TRBJ2-3; D gene ambiguous. Germline CDR1 reads SEHNR; CDR2 reads FQNEAQ (reference sequence). Deletions cut 1 base from V and 4 bases from J, with 3 bases between. The length of the CDR3 is 12 residues.

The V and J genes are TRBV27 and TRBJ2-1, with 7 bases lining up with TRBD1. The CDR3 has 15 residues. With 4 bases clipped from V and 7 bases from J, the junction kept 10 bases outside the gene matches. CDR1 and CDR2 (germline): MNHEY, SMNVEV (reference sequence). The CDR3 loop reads CASSSPDRAGNEQFF. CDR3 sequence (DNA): TGTGCCAGCAGTTCCCCCGACAGGGCTGGAAATGAGCAGTTCTTC.

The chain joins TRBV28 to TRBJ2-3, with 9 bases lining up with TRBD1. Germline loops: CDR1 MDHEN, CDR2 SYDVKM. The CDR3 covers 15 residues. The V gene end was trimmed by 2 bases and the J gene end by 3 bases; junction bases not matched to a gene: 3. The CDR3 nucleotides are TGTGCCAGCAGTTTAGCCGGGACAGGGACAGATACGCAGTATTTT. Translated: CASSLAGTGTDTQYF.

CDR3 DNA sequence: TGTGCCAGTGGGGGGGGTAGCGGGAGAGATCCACAAGAGACCCAGTACTTC. This translates into CASGGGSGRDPQETQYF. This chain uses TRBV28 with TRBJ2-5, with 9 bases aligning to TRBD2. Looked up from germline, CDR1 is MDHEN and CDR2 is SYDVKM. The length of the CDR3 is 17 residues. J was trimmed by 2 bases and V by 9 bases; bases with no gene match: 16.

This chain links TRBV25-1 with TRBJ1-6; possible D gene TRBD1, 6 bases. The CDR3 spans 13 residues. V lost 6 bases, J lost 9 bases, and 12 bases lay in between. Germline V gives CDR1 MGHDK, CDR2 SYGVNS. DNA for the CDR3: TGTGCCAGCAGCGTGGGACACAGTTCACCCCTCCACTTT. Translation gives CASSVGHSSPLHF. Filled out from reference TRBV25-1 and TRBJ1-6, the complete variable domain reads EADIYQTPRYLVIGTGKKITLECSQTMGHDKMYWYQQDPGMELHLIHYSYGVNSTEKGDLSSESTVSRIRTEHFPLTLESARPSHTSQYLCASSVGHSSPLHFGNGTRLTVT.

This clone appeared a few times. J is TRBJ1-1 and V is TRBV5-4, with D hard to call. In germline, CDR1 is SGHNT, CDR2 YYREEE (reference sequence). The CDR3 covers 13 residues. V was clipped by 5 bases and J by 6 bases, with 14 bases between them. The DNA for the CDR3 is TGTGCCAGCAGGGACGGTGTCAAGCCTGAAGCTTTCTTT. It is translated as CASRDGVKPEAFF.

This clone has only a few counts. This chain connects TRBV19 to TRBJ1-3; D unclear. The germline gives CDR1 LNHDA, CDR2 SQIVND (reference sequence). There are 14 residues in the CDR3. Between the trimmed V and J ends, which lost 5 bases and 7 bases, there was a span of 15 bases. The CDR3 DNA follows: TGTGCCAGTAGTGACCGGGAAATGTGGAACACCATATATTTT. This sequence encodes CASSDREMWNTIYF. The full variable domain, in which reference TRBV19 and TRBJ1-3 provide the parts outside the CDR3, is DGGITQSPKYLFRKEGQNVTLSCEQNLNHDAMYWYRQDPGQGLRLIYYSQIVNDFQKGDIAEGYSVSREKKESFPLTVTSAQKNPTAFYLCASSDREMWNTIYFGEGSWLTVV.

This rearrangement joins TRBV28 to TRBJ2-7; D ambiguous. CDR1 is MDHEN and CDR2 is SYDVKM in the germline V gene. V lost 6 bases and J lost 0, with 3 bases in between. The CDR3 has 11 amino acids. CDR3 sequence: CASRLSYEQYF. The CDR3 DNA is TGTGCCAGCAGGCTCTCCTACGAGCAGTACTTC.

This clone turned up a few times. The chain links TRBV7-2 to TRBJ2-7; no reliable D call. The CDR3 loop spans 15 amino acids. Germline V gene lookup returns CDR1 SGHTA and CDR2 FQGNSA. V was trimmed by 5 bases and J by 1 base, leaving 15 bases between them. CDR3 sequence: CASSAVGVESYEQYF. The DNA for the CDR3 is TGTGCCAGCAGCGCCGTTGGGGTAGAATCCTACGAGCAGTACTTC.

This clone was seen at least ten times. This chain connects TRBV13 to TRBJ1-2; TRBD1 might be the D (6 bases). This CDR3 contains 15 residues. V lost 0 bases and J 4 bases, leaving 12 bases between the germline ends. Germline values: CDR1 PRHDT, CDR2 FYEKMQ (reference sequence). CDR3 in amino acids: CASSLGGGSGYGYTF. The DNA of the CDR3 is TGTGCCAGCAGCTTAGGCGGGGGCAGTGGCTATGGCTACACCTTC.

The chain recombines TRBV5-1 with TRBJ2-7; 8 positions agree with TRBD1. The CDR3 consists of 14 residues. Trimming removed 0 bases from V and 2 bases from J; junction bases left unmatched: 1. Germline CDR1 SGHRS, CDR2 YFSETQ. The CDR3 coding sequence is TGCGCCAGCAGCTTGGGGACAGGGACCTACGAGCAGTACTTC. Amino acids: CASSLGTGTYEQYF.

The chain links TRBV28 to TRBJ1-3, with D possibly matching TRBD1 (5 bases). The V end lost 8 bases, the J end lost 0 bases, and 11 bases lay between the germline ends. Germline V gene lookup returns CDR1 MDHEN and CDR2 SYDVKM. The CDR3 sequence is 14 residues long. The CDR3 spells CASQGQGSGNTIYF. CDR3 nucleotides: TGTGCCAGCCAAGGCCAGGGCTCTGGAAACACCATATATTTT.

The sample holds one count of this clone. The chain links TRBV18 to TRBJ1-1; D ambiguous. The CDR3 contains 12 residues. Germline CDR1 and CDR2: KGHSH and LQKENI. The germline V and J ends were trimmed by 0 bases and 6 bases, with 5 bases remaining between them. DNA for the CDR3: TGTGCCAGCTCACCACCGGGCCCTGAAGCTTTCTTT. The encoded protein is CASSPPGPEAFF. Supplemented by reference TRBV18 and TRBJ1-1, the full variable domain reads NAGVMQNPRHLVRRRGQEARLRCSPMKGHSHVYWYRQLPEEGLKFMVYLQKENIIDESGMPKERFSAEFPKEGPSILRIQQVVRGDSAAYFCASSPPGPEAFFGQGTRLTVV.

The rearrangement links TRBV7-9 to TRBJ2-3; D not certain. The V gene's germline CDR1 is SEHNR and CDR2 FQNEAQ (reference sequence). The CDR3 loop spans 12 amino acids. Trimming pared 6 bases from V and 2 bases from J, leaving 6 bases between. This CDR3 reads CASSESTDTQYF. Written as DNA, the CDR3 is TGTGCCAGCAGTGAATCCACAGATACGCAGTATTTT.

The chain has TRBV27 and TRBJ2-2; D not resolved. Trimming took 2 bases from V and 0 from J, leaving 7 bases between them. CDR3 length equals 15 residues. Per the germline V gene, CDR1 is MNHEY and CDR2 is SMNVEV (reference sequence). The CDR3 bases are TGTGCCAGCAGTTTAAGTCGGGCGAACACCGGGGAGCTGTTTTTT. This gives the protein CASSLSRANTGELFF.

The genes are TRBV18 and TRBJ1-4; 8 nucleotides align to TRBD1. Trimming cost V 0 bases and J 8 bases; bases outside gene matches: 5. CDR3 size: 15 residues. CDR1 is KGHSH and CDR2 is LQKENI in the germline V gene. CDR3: CASSPPGQGLEKLFF. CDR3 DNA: TGTGCCAGCTCACCACCTGGACAGGGCCTAGAAAAACTGTTTTTT. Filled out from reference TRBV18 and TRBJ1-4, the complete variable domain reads NAGVMQNPRHLVRRRGQEARLRCSPMKGHSHVYWYRQLPEEGLKFMVYLQKENIIDESGMPKERFSAEFPKEGPSILRIQQVVRGDSAAYFCASSPPGQGLEKLFFGSGTQLSVL.

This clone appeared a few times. CDR3 protein: CASREQGGDEAFF. CDR3 DNA sequence: TGTGCCAGCAGGGAACAGGGTGGAGATGAAGCTTTCTTT. This chain links TRBV6-5 with TRBJ1-1; D is possibly TRBD1 (6 bases). This CDR3 comprises 13 residues. V lost 6 bases and J lost 7, with 15 bases in between. The germline V gene has CDR1 MNHEY and CDR2 SVGAGI.

CDR3 nucleotide sequence: TGTGCCAGCAGGGCTTATAGCGGGAGGTTGGACGAGCAGTACTTC. Translation: CASRAYSGRLDEQYF. The V call is TRBV11-2, the J call TRBJ2-7; 10 bases match TRBD2. This CDR3 spans 15 amino acids. Germline trimming cut 6 bases from V and 5 bases from J; bases unmatched to any gene: 10. Germline CDR1 reads SGHAT; CDR2 reads FQNNGV.

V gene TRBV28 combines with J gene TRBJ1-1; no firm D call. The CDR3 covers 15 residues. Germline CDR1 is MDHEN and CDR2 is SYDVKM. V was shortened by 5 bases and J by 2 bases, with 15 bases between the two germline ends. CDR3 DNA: TGTGCCAGCAGTACCGGGGAGTGGGCTAACACTGAAGCTTTCTTT. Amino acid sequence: CASSTGEWANTEAFF.